The 10 T cell receptor beta chains below were found in one sample sequenced in a study of blood T cell repertoires in COVID-19. TCRdb's table, derived via immunoSEQ multiplex PCR, lists solely in-frame clones and lacks some. The sample has approximately 220,000 clones; 80% to 85% are singletons. Sequencing was carried out using peripheral blood. The receptor set was obtained from a man in his forties with acute or convalescent COVID-19.

The chain uses TRBV5-1 and TRBJ1-4; 8 nucleotides match TRBD1. CDR1 SGHRS and CDR2 YFSETQ come from the germline V gene. The junction had 6 bases not matched to a gene; V was cut back by 2 bases and J by 0 bases. This CDR3 has 17 residues. The chain's CDR3 is CASSLEGQGSTNEKLFF. The CDR3 DNA reads as TGCGCCAGCAGCTTAGAAGGACAGGGTTCAACTAATGAAAAACTGTTTTTT.

The gene calls are TRBV2 and TRBJ1-2; TRBD1 aligns across 7 bases. The CDR3 sequence is 14 residues long. J was trimmed by 7 bases and V by 4 bases; bases with no gene match: 9. Germline CDR1 is SNHLY and CDR2 is FYNNEI. In DNA, the CDR3 is TGTGCCAGCAGTGGACCCAGGGGGATAGGTGGCTACACCTTC. It is translated as CASSGPRGIGGYTF.

Only a few counts were recorded for this clone. The chain couples TRBV19 to TRBJ2-1, with D maybe TRBD1 (5 bases). Germline assignment: CDR1 LNHDA and CDR2 SQIVND (reference sequence). CDR3 length: 15 amino acids. V lost 1 base and J 4 bases, leaving 11 bases between the germline ends. CDR3 region: CASSIAGAGYNEQFF. The CDR3 region has the DNA TGTGCCAGTAGTATAGCTGGGGCAGGTTACAATGAGCAGTTCTTC.

This chain joins TRBV25-1 and TRBJ1-6; D might be TRBD1 (5 bases). With 0 bases removed from V and 14 bases from J, the gap between germline ends came to 8 bases. This CDR3 has 12 amino acids. Germline loops: CDR1 MGHDK, CDR2 SYGVNS. CDR3 nucleotides: TGTGCCAGCAGTGAATACCAGGGATCCCTCCACTTT. Translating gives CASSEYQGSLHF.

The gene calls are TRBV7-2 and TRBJ1-5, with D maybe TRBD1 (5 bases). There are 15 residues in the CDR3. Germline CDR1 is SGHTA and CDR2 is FQGNSA. V lost 1 base and J lost 1, with 8 bases in between. The CDR3 here is CASSLDRSSNQPQHF. The CDR3 coding sequence is TGTGCCAGCAGCTTAGACAGGTCCAGCAATCAGCCCCAGCATTTT.

The chain has TRBV5-4 and TRBJ1-1; D unclear. The germline V gene has CDR1 SGHNT and CDR2 YYREEE (reference sequence). Trimming removed 0 bases at V and 0 bases at J, with 6 bases between. The CDR3 loop spans 14 amino acids. The CDR3 sequence is CASSLDRLNTEAFF. DNA for the CDR3: TGTGCCAGCAGCTTGGACAGATTGAACACTGAAGCTTTCTTT.

The chain joins TRBV7-9 to TRBJ2-5, with TRBD1 identical over 7 bases. The CDR3 has 16 amino acids. Germline trimming cut 5 bases from V and 4 bases from J; bases unmatched to any gene: 13. CDR1 SEHNR and CDR2 FQNEAQ come from the germline V gene (reference sequence). CDR3 sequence: CASSPPGNRGRETQYF. Here the CDR3 DNA reads TGTGCCAGCAGCCCACCGGGAAACAGGGGTAGAGAGACCCAGTACTTC.

The genes are TRBV28 and TRBJ1-2; 8 positions agree with TRBD1. CDR1 is MDHEN and CDR2 is SYDVKM in the germline V gene. This CDR3 is built from 15 residues. Trimming cost V 6 bases and J 8 bases; bases outside gene matches: 14. The CDR3 bases are TGTGCCAGCAGCCCACCGGGACAGGACTTCGCGGGCTACACCTTC. Protein product: CASSPPGQDFAGYTF.

V and J are TRBV15 and TRBJ2-1; TRBD2 matches at 11 bases. The trim removed 3 bases at V and 1 base at J, leaving 5 bases unmatched. The germline CDR1 and CDR2 sequences are LNHNV and YYDKDF (reference sequence). This CDR3 has 17 amino acids. The CDR3 region is CATSRRLAGGSYNEQFF. The CDR3 DNA is TGTGCCACCAGCAGGCGCCTAGCGGGAGGATCCTACAATGAGCAGTTCTTC.

This clone was seen a few times. Here the CDR3 DNA reads TGTGCCAGCAGTTTACTTGGCCAGGGAAGGGACTATGGCTACACCTTC. Protein sequence: CASSLLGQGRDYGYTF. The chain is built from TRBV27 and TRBJ1-2, with D maybe TRBD1 (5 bases). Germline CDR1 and CDR2: MNHEY and SMNVEV (reference sequence). This CDR3 has 16 amino acids. The ends were cut back, 2 bases at V and 3 bases at J, with 16 bases in the middle.